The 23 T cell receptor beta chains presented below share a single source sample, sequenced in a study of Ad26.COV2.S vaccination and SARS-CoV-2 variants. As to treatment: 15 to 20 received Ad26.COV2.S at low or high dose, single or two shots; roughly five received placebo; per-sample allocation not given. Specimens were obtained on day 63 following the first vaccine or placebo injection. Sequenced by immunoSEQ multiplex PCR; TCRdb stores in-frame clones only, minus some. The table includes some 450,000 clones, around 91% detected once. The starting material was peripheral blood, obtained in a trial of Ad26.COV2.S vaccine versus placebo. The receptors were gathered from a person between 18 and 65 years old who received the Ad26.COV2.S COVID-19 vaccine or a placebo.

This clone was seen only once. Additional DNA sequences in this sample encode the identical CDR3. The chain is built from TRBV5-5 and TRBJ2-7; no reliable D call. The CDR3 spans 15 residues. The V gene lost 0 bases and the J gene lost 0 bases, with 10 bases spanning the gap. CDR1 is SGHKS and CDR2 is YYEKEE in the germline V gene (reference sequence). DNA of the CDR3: TGTGCCAGCAGCTTGGTGGCGGATAGCTCCTACGAGCAGTACTTC. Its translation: CASSLVADSSYEQYF.

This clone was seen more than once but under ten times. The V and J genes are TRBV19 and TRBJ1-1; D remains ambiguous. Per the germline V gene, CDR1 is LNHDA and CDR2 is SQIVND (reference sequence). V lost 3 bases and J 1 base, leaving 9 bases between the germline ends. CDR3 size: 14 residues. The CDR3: CASSIREPNTEAFF. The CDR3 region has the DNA TGTGCCAGTAGTATTAGGGAACCGAACACTGAAGCTTTCTTT.

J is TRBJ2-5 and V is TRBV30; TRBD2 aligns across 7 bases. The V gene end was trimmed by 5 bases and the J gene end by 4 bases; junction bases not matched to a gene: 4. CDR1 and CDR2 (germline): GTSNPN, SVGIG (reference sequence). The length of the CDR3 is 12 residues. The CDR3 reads CAWFSGPETQYF. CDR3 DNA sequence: TGTGCCTGGTTTAGCGGGCCAGAGACCCAGTACTTC. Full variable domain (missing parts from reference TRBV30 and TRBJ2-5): SQTIHQWPATLVQPVGSPLSLECTVEGTSNPNLYWYRQAAGRGLQLLFYSVGIGQISSEVPQNLSASRPQDRQFILSSKKLLLSDSGFYLCAWFSGPETQYFGPGTRLLVL.

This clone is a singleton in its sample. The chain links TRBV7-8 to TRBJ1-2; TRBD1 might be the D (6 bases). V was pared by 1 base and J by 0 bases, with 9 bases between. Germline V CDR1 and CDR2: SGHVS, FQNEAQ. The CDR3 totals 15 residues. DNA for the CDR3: TGTGCCAGCAGCTTAGTGGGGGCCGCTAACTATGGCTACACCTTC. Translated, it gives CASSLVGAANYGYTF.

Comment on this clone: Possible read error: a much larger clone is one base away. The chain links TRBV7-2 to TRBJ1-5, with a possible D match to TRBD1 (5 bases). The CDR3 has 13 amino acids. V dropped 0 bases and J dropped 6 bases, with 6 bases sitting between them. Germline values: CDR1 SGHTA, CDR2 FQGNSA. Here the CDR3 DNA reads TGTGCCAGCAGCTTAGCGAGGGGTCAGCCCCAGCATTTT. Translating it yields CASSLARGQPQHF. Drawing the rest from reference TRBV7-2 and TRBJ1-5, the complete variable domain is GAGVSQSPSNKVTEKGKDVELRCDPISGHTALYWYRQSLGQGLEFLIYFQGNSAPDKSGLPSDRFSAERTGGSVSTLTIQRTQQEDSAVYLCASSLARGQPQHFGDGTRLSIL.

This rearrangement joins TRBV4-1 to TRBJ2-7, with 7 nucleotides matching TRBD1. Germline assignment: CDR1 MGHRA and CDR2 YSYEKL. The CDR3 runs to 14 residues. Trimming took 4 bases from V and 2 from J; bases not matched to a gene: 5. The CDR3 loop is CASSLVQGTYEQYF. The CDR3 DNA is TGCGCCAGCAGCCTGGTACAGGGGACCTACGAGCAGTACTTC.

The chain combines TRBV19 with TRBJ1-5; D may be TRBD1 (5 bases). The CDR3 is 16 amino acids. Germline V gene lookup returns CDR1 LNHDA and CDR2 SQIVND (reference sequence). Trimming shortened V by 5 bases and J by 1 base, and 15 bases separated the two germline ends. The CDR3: CASSRTISGSNQPQHF. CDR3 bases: TGTGCCAGTAGTCGAACAATTTCAGGGAGCAATCAGCCCCAGCATTTT. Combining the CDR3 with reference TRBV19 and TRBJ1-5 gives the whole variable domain DGGITQSPKYLFRKEGQNVTLSCEQNLNHDAMYWYRQDPGQGLRLIYYSQIVNDFQKGDIAEGYSVSREKKESFPLTVTSAQKNPTAFYLCASSRTISGSNQPQHFGDGTRLSIL.

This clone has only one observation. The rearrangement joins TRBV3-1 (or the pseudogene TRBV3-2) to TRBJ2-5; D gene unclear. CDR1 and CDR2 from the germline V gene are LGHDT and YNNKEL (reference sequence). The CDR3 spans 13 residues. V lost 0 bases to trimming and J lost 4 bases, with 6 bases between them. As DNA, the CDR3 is TGTGCCAGCAGCCAAGAGGTGAGAGAGACCCAGTACTTC. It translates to CASSQEVRETQYF.

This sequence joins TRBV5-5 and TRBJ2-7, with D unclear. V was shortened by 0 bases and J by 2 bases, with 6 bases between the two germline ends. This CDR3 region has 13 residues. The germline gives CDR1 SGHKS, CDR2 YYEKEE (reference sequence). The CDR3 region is CASSLDFTYEQYF. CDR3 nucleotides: TGTGCCAGCAGCTTGGATTTTACCTACGAGCAGTACTTC.

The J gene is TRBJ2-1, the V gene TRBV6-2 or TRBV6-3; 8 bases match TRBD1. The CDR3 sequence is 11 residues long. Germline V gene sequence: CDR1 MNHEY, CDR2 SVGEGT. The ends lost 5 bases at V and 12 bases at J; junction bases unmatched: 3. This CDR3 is CASSTTGGQFF. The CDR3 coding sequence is TGTGCCAGCAGTACTACAGGGGGGCAGTTCTTC.

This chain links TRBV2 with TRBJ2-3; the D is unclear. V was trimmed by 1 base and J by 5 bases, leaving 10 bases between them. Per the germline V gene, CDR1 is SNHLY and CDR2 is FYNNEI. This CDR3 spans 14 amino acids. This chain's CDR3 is CASSEVTAEDTQYF. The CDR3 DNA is TGTGCCAGCAGTGAAGTCACCGCCGAAGATACGCAGTATTTT.

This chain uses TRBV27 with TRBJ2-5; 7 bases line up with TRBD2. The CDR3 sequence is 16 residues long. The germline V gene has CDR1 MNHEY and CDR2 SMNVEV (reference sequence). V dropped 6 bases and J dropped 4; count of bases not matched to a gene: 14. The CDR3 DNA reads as TGTGCCAGCAGCCGTACACCCTGGATAGCGGGAGAGACCCAGTACTTC. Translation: CASSRTPWIAGETQYF.

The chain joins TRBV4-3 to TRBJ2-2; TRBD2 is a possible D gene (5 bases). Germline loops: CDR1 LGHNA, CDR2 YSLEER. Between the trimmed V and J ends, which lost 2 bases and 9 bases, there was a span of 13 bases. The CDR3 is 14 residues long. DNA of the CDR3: TGCGCCAGCAGCCAAAACGTAGGGAGTCGGGAGCTGTTTTTT. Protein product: CASSQNVGSRELFF.

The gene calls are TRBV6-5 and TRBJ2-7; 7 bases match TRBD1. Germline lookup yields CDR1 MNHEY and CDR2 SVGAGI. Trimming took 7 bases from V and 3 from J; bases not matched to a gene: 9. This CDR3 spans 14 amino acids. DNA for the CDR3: TGTGCCAGCATGAGATCGGGACAGATCTACGAGCAGTACTTC. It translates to CASMRSGQIYEQYF.

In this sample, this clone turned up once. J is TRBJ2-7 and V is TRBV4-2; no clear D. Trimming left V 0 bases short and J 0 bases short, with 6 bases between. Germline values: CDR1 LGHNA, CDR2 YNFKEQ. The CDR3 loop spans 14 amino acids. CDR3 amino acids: CASSQDLISYEQYF. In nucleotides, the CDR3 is TGTGCCAGCAGCCAAGATCTGATCTCCTACGAGCAGTACTTC.

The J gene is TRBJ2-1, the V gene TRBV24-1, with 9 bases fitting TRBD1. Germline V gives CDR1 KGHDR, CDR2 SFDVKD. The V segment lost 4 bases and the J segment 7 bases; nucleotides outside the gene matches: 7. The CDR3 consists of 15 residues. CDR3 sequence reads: CATSDLTGGRNEQFF. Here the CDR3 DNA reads TGTGCCACCAGTGACTTGACAGGGGGTAGAAATGAGCAGTTCTTC.

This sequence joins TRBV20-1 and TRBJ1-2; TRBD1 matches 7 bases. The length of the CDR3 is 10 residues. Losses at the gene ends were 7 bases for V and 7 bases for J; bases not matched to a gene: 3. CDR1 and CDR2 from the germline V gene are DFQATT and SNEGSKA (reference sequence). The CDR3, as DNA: TGCAGTGGAAGGGGGCTTGGCTACACCTTC. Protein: CSGRGLGYTF.

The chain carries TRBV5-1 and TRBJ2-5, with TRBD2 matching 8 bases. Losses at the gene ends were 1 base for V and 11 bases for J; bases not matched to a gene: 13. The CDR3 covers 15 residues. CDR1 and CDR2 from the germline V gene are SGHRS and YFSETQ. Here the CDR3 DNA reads TGCGCCAGCAGCTTGCCCAGCGGGAGCCGGCGGGAGCAGTACTTC. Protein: CASSLPSGSRREQYF.

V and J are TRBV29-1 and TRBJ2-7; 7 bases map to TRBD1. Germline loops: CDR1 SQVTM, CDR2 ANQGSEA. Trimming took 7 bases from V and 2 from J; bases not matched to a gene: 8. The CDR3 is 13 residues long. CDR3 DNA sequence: TGCAGCGGGCAACAGGGGCCCACCTACGAGCAGTACTTC. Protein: CSGQQGPTYEQYF.

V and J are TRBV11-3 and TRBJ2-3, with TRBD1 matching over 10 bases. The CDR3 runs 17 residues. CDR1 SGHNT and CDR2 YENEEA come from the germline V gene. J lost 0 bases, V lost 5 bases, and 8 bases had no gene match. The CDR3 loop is CASSAGGQGLSTDTQYF. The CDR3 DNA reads TGTGCCAGCAGCGCGGGGGGACAGGGGCTAAGCACAGATACGCAGTATTTT.

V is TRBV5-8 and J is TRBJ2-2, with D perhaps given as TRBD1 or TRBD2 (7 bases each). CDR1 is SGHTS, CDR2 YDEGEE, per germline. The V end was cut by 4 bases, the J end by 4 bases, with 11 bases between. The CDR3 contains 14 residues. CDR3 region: CASSPRGGTGELFF. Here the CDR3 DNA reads TGTGCCAGCAGCCCCAGGGGGGGCACCGGGGAGCTGTTTTTT.

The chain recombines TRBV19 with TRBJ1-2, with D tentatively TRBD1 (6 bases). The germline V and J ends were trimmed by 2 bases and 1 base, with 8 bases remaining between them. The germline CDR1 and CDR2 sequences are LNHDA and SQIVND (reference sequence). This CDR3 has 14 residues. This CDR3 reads CASSIPQGNYGYTF. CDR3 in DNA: TGTGCCAGTAGTATACCACAGGGTAACTATGGCTACACCTTC.

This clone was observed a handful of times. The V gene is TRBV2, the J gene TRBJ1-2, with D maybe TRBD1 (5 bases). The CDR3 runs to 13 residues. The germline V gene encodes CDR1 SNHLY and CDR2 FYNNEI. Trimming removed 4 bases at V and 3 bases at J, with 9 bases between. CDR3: CASSGGRDYGYTF. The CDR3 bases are TGTGCCAGCAGTGGTGGCAGGGACTATGGCTACACCTTC.